The next 12 T cell receptor beta chains were all read from a single sample in a study of CD8 T cells in Susac syndrome. Reverse transcription of about 0.45 to 1 ug RNA was carried out with random hexamers. TCRdb independently ran MiXCR on the immunoSEQ multiplex PCR reads; one entry per CDR3 protein. The sample consists of 95,000 to 150,000 distinct CDR3 sequences, roughly 94% of them appearing once. Material: CD8+ T cells from PBMCs. Receptors originate from a human donor with Susac syndrome.

The chain employs TRBV20-1 and TRBJ2-7, with TRBD1 identical over 10 bases. The CDR3 loop spans 14 amino acids. Unmatched junction bases numbered 3, after V lost 1 base and J lost 3 bases. Germline V gene sequence: CDR1 DFQATT, CDR2 SNEGSKA (reference sequence). CDR3 in DNA: TGCAGTGCTAGAGCCCGGGACAGGGGCTACGAGCAGTACTTC. It encodes CSARARDRGYEQYF.

The rearrangement links TRBV12-3 or TRBV12-4 to TRBJ2-5; no definite D call. The germline V and J ends were trimmed by 3 bases and 0 bases, with 5 bases remaining between them. The CDR3 spans 13 residues. The CDR3 reads CASSLDDQETQYF. CDR3 DNA sequence: TGTGCCAGCAGTTTGGACGACCAAGAGACCCAGTACTTC.

The chain employs TRBV12-3 or TRBV12-4 and TRBJ2-1; D possibly corresponds to TRBD1 (6 bases). V shed 7 bases and J shed 4 bases, with 14 bases lying between them. This CDR3 contains 14 residues. In DNA, the CDR3 is TGTGCCAGCACCTCGGGACACCCTTACAATGAGCAGTTCTTC. Its protein product is CASTSGHPYNEQFF.

This chain joins TRBV12-3 or TRBV12-4 and TRBJ2-7; D uncertain. This CDR3 comprises 11 residues. Trimming stripped 4 bases from V and 6 bases from J, with 7 bases between. The CDR3 sequence is CASSWLGEQYF. The DNA for the CDR3 is TGTGCCAGCAGTTGGCTGGGCGAGCAGTACTTC.

In nucleotides, the CDR3 is TGCAGTGCTGAGGACGGCCTCAATCAGCCCCAGCATTTT. It specifies CSAEDGLNQPQHF. V is TRBV20-1 and J is TRBJ1-5; D is unclear. Germline lookup yields CDR1 DFQATT and CDR2 SNEGSKA (reference sequence). V dropped 5 bases and J dropped 3 bases, with 11 bases sitting between them. The CDR3 runs to 13 residues.

The chain carries TRBV6-1 and TRBJ2-1; 11 positions agree with TRBD1. The J segment lost 7 bases and the V segment lost 5 bases, leaving 4 bases of the junction unmatched. CDR1 is MNHNS and CDR2 is SASEGT in the germline V gene. This CDR3 comprises 14 residues. The CDR3 protein is CASSPDRGLNEQFF. CDR3 nucleotides: TGTGCCAGCAGTCCGGACAGGGGGCTTAATGAGCAGTTCTTC.

The rearrangement uses TRBV14 and TRBJ2-5, with a tentative D call TRBD2 (5 bases). The CDR3 is made up of 15 amino acids. Trimming stripped 1 base from V and 0 bases from J, with 9 bases between. CDR1 SGHDN and CDR2 FVKESK come from the germline V gene. CDR3 amino acids: CASSQVTGYQETQYF. The CDR3 nucleotides are TGTGCCAGCAGCCAAGTAACGGGATACCAAGAGACCCAGTACTTC.

The J gene is TRBJ2-7, the V gene TRBV7-9; D uncertain. Germline lookup yields CDR1 SEHNR and CDR2 FQNEAQ (reference sequence). The V gene lost 4 bases and the J gene lost 7 bases, with 17 bases spanning the gap. This CDR3 is 14 amino acids long. DNA of the CDR3: TGTGCCAGCAGCTCCCTGACCCCCTCCGGGGAGCAGTACTTC. It encodes CASSSLTPSGEQYF.

The CDR3 protein is CASSRTGAGANVLTF. The DNA of the CDR3 is TGTGCCAGCAGTAGGACAGGGGCTGGGGCCAACGTCCTGACTTTC. The genes are TRBV6-2 or TRBV6-3 and TRBJ2-6; 9 bases align to TRBD1. The germline CDR1 and CDR2 sequences are MNHEY and SVGEGT. The length of the CDR3 is 15 residues. With V trimmed by 5 bases and J by 2 bases, 1 base remained unmatched.

The chain uses TRBV5-4 and TRBJ1-2; 9 nucleotides align to TRBD1. Trimming at V came to 3 bases and at J to 6 bases, leaving 6 bases not matched to a gene. Germline values: CDR1 SGHNT, CDR2 YYREEE (reference sequence). CDR3 length: 14 residues. Written as DNA, the CDR3 is TGTGCCAGCAGCTCCGGGACAGGGTTTGATGGCTACACCTTC. The encoded protein is CASSSGTGFDGYTF. Full variable domain (outside the CDR3, taken from reference TRBV5-4 and TRBJ1-2): ETGVTQSPTHLIKTRGQQVTLRCSSQSGHNTVSWYQQALGQGPQFIFQYYREEENGRGNFPPRFSGLQFPNYSSELNVNALELDDSALYLCASSSGTGFDGYTFGSGTRLTVV.

This chain connects TRBV24-1 to TRBJ1-2; possible D gene TRBD1, 5 bases. The CDR3 has 14 amino acids. V was pared by 5 bases and J by 4 bases, with 13 bases between. Germline V lookup: CDR1 KGHDR, CDR2 SFDVKD. For the CDR3, the DNA is TGTGCCACCAGTGTCGAGGGACGGGTCTATGGCTACACCTTC. Translated: CATSVEGRVYGYTF.

The V call is TRBV4-3, the J call TRBJ1-2, with 7 bases aligning to TRBD1. V dropped 5 bases and J dropped 1; count of bases not matched to a gene: 1. Per germline, CDR1 LGHNA and CDR2 YSLEER. CDR3 length equals 13 residues. Here the CDR3 reads CASSGTVNYGYTF. CDR3 nucleotides: TGCGCCAGCAGCGGGACAGTTAACTATGGCTACACCTTC.